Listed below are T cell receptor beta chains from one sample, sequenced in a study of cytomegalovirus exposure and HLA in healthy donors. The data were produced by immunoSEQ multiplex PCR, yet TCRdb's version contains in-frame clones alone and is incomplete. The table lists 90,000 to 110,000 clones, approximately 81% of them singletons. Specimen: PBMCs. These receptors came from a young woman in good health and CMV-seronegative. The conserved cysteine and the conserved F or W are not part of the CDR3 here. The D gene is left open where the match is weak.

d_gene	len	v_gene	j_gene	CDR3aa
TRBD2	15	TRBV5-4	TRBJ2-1	ASSLGLAEPSYNEQF
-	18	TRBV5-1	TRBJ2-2	ASSFTGALTGAANTGELF
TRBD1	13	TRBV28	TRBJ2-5	ASSLGQGPQETQY
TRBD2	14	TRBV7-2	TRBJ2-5	ASSLQPGGRGETQY
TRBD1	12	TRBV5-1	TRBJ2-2	ASSLGQGAGELF
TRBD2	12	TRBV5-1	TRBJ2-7	ASSPGTSGNEQY
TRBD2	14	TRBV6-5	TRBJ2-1	ASSYSVGLANNEQF
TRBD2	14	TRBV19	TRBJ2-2	ASSTSLAGGTGELF
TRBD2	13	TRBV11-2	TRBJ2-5	ASSLSLAGQETQY
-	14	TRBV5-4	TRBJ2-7	ASSPTLSGPAYEQY
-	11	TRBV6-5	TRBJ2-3	ASSRTSTDTQY
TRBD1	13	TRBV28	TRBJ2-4	ASSRGTGGLDIQY
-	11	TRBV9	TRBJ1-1	ASSVDISTEAF
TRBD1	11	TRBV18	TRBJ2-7	ASSLGTGHEQY
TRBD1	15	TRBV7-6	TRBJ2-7	ASSSASPGQGAYEQY
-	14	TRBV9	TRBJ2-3	ASSPREGGTTDTQY
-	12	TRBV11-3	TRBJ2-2	ASSLTPNTGELF
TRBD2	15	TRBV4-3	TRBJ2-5	ASSHSGTSGHQETQY
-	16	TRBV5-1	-	ASSLLSIAEPLTYEQY
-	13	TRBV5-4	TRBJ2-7	ASSSKAESSYEQY
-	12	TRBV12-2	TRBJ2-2	ASPRGPGTGELF
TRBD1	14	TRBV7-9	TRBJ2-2	ASRNPGQGFTGELF
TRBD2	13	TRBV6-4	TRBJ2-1	ASSEWTSEVNEQF
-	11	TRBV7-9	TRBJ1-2	ASSQRTAYGYT